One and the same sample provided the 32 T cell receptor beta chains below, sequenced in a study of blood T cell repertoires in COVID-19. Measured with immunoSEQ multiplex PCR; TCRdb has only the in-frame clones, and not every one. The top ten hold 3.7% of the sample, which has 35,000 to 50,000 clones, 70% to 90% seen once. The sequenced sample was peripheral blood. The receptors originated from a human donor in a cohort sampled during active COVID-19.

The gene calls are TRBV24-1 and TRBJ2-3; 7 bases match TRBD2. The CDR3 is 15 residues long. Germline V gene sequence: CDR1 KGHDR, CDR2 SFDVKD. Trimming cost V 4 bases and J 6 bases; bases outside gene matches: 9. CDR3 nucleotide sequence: TGTGCCACCAGTGACAGCGGGATGCGCCCGGATACGCAGTATTTT. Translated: CATSDSGMRPDTQYF.

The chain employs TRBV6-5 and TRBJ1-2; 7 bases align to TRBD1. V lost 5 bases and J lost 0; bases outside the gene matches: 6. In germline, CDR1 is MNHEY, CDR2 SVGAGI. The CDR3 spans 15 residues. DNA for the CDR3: TGTGCCAGCAGTCTAGGGGGCTTTGCTAACTATGGCTACACCTTC. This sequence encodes CASSLGGFANYGYTF.

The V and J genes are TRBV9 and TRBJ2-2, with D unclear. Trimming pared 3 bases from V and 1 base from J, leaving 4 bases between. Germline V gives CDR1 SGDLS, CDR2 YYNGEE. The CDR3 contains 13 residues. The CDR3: CASSAGNTGELFF. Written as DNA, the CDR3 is TGTGCCAGCAGCGCCGGGAACACCGGGGAGCTGTTTTTT.

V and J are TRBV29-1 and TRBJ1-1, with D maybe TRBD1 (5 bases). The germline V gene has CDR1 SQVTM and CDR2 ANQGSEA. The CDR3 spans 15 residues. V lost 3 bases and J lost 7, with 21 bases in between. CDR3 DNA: TGCAGCGTTGACGATCCGGGGAGGGGACGAGGTGAAGCTTTCTTT. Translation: CSVDDPGRGRGEAFF. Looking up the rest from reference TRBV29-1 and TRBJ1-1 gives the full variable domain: SAVISQKPSRDICQRGTSLTIQCQVDSQVTMMFWYRQQPGQSLTLIATANQGSEATYESGFVIDKFPISRPNLTFSTLTVSNMSPEDSSIYLCSVDDPGRGRGEAFFGQGTRLTVV.

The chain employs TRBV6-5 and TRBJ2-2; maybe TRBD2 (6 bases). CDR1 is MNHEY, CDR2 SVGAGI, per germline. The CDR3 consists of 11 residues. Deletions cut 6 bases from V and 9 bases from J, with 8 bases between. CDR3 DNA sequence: TGTGCCAGCAGCCGGGGGAGGGAGCTGTTTTTT. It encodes CASSRGRELFF.

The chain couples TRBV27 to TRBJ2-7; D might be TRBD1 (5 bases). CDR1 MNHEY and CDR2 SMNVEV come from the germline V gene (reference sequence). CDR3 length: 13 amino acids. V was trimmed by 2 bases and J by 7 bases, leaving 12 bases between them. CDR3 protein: CASSLGRVEEQYF. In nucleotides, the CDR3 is TGTGCCAGCAGTTTAGGCAGGGTGGAGGAGCAGTACTTC.

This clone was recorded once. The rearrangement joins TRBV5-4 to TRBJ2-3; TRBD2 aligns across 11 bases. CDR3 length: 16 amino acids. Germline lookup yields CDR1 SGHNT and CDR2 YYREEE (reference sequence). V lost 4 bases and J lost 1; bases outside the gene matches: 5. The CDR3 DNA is TGTGCCAGCAGCCCTACTAGCGGGGGAGGCACAGATACGCAGTATTTT. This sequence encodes CASSPTSGGGTDTQYF.

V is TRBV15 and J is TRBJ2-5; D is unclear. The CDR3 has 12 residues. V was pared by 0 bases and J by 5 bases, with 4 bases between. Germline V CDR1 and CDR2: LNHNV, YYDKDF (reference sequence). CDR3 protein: CATSRDRETQYF. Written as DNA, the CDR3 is TGTGCCACCAGCAGAGATCGGGAGACCCAGTACTTC. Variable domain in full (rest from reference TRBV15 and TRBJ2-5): DAMVIQNPRYQVTQFGKPVTLSCSQTLNHNVMYWYQQKSSQAPKLLFHYYDKDFNNEADTPDNFQSRRPNTSFCFLDIRSPGLGDTAMYLCATSRDRETQYFGPGTRLLVL.

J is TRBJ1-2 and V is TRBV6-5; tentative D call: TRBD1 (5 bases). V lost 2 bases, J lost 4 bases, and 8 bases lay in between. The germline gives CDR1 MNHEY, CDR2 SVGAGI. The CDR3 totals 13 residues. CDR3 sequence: CASSYQGTYGYTF. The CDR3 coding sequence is TGTGCCAGCAGTTACCAGGGTACCTATGGCTACACCTTC.

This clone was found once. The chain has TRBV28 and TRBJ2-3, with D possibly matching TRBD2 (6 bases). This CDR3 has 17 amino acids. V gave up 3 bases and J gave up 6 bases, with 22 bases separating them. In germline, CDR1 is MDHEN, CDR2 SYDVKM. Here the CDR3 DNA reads TGTGCCAGCAGTTTGGGAGGCGGGATTGGGTCAGATGATACGCAGTATTTT. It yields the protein CASSLGGGIGSDDTQYF.

The CDR3 DNA follows: TGTGCCAGCAGTTCAGGGGGTGGCGGCTACACCTTC. Translated: CASSSGGGGYTF. The gene calls are TRBV6-4 and TRBJ1-2, with 7 bases that match TRBD1. V lost 5 bases to trimming and J lost 8 bases; unmatched junction nucleotides: 5. Germline V gives CDR1 MRHNA, CDR2 SNTAGT. This CDR3 is 12 amino acids long.

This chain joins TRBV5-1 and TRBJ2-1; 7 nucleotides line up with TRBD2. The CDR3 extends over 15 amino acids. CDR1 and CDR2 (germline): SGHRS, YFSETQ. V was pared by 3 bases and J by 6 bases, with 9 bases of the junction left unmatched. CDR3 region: CASSWRAGEGNEQFF. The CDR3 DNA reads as TGCGCCAGCAGCTGGAGGGCGGGAGAGGGCAATGAGCAGTTCTTC.

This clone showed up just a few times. The DNA for the CDR3 is TGTGCCAGCCATTCCCCAGGGATCAGTGGCTACACCTTC. Translated, it gives CASHSPGISGYTF. The gene calls are TRBV3-1 (or the pseudogene TRBV3-2) and TRBJ1-2; TRBD1 might be the D (5 bases). Germline V gene sequence: CDR1 LGHDT, CDR2 YNNKEL (reference sequence). The CDR3 length is 13 residues. V shed 8 bases and J shed 7 bases, with 17 bases lying between them.

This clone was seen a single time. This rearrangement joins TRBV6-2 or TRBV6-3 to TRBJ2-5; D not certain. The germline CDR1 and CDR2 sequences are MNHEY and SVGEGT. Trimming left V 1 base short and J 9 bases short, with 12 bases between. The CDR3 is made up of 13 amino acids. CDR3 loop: CASSYLPLDPQYF. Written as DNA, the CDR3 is TGTGCCAGCAGTTACTTGCCCCTAGATCCCCAGTACTTC.

CDR3 loop: CASSRMRGGPQETQYF. In DNA, the CDR3 is TGCGCCAGCAGCCGAATGCGGGGGGGCCCTCAAGAGACCCAGTACTTC. The chain joins TRBV5-1 to TRBJ2-5, with 9 bases identical to TRBD2. There are 16 residues in the CDR3. The germline V gene has CDR1 SGHRS and CDR2 YFSETQ. After removal of 4 bases from V and 2 bases from J, the junction contained 9 bases not matched to a gene. Using reference TRBV5-1 and TRBJ2-5 for the parts outside the CDR3, the full variable domain is KAGVTQTPRYLIKTRGQQVTLSCSPISGHRSVSWYQQTPGQGLQFLFEYFSETQRNKGNFPGRFSGRQFSNSRSEMNVSTLELGDSALYLCASSRMRGGPQETQYFGPGTRLLVL.

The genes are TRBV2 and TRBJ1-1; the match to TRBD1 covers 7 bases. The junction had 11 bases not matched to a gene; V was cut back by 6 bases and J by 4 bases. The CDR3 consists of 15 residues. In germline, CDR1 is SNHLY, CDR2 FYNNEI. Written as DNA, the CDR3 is TGTGCCAGCAGACAACCCAGGGGGAAAGGCACTGAAGCTTTCTTT. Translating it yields CASRQPRGKGTEAFF.

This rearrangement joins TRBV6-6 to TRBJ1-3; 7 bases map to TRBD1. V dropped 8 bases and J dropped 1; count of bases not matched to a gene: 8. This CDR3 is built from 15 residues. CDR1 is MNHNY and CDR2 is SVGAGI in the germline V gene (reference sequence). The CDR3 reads CASGLIQGSGNTIYF. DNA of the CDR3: TGTGCCAGCGGACTGATACAGGGGTCTGGAAACACCATATATTTT.

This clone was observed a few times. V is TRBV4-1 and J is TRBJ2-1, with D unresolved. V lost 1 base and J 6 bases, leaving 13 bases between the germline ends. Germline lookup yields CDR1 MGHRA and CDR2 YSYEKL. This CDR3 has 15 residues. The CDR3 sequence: CASSQGRAGSNEQFF. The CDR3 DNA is TGCGCCAGCAGCCAAGGTCGAGCAGGCTCCAATGAGCAGTTCTTC.

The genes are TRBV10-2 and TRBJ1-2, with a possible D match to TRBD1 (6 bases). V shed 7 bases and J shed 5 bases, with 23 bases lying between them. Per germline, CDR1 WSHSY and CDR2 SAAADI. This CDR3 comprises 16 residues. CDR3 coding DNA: TGCGCCAGCAACGTCGAGGGGGGGCTGGGGGGATATGGCTACACCTTC. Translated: CASNVEGGLGGYGYTF.

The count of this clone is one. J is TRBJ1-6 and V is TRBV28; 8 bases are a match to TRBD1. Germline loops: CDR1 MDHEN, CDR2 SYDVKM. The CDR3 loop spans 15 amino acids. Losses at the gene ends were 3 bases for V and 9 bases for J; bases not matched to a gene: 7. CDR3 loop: CASSLWQGASSPLHF. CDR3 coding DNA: TGTGCCAGCAGTTTGTGGCAGGGGGCAAGTTCACCCCTCCACTTT.

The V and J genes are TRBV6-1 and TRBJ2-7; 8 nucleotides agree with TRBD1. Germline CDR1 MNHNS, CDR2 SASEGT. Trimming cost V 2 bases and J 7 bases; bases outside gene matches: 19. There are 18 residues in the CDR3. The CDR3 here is CASSESHGTAGGRSEQYF. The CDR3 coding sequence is TGTGCCAGCAGTGAATCTCATGGCACCGCAGGGGGCCGGTCGGAGCAGTACTTC.

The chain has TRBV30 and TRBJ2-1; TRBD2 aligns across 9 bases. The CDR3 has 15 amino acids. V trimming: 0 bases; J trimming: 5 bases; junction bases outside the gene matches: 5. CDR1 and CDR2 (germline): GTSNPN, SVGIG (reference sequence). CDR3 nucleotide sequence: TGTGCCTGGAGTGTGAGGCTAGCGGGAAACAATGAGCAGTTCTTC. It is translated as CAWSVRLAGNNEQFF.

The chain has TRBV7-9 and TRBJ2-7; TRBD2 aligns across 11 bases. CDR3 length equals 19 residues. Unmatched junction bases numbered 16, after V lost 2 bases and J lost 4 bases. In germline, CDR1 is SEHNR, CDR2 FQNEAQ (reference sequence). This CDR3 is CASSLFALGLAGGKYEQYF. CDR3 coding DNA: TGTGCCAGCAGCTTATTTGCGTTGGGGCTAGCGGGGGGAAAATACGAGCAGTACTTC.

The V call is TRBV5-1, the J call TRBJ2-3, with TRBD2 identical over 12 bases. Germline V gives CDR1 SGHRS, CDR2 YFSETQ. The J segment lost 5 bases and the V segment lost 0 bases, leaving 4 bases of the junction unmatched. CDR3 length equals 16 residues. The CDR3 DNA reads TGCGCCAGCAGCTTGGGACTAGCGGGGGCCGGAGATACGCAGTATTTT. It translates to CASSLGLAGAGDTQYF.

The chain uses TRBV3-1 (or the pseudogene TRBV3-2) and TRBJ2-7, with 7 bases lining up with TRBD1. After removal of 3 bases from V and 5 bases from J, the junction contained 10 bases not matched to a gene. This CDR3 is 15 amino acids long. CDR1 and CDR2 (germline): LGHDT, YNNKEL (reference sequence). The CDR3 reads CASSHTDRAGHEQYF. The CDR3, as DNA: TGTGCCAGCAGCCATACCGACAGGGCTGGCCACGAGCAGTACTTC.

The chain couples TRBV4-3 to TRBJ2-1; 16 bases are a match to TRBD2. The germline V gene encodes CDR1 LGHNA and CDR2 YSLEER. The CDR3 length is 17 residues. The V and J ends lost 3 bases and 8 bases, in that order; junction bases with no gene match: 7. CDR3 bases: TGCGCCAGCAGCCACGGGACTAGCGGGGGGGCCGAGGATGAGCAGTTCTTC. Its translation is CASSHGTSGGAEDEQFF.

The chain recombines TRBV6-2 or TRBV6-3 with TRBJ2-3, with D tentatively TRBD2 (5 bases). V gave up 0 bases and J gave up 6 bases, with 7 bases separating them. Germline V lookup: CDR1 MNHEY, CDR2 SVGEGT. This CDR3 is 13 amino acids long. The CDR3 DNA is TGTGCCAGCAGTTACTCTCTAGCTGATACGCAGTATTTT. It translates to CASSYSLADTQYF.

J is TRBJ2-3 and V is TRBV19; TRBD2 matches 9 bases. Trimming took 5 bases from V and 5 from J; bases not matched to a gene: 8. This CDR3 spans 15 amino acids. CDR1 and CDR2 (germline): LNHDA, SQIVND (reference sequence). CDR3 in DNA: TGTGCCAGTAGTCCGAAGATAGCGGGGGTAGATACGCAGTATTTT. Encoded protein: CASSPKIAGVDTQYF.

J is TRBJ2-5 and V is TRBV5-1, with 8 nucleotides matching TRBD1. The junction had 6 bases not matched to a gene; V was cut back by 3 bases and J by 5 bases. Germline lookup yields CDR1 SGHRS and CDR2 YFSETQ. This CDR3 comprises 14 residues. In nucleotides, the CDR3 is TGCGCCAGCAGCTACGGACAGGGCTTGGAGACCCAGTACTTC. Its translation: CASSYGQGLETQYF.

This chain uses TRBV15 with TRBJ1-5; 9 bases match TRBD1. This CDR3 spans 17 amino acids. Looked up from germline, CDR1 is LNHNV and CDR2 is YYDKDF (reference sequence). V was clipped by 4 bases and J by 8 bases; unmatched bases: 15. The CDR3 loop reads CATSISRDRAVLKPQHF. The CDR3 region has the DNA TGTGCCACCAGCATATCCCGGGACAGGGCTGTCTTGAAGCCCCAGCATTTT. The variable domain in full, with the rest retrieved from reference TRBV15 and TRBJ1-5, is DAMVIQNPRYQVTQFGKPVTLSCSQTLNHNVMYWYQQKSSQAPKLLFHYYDKDFNNEADTPDNFQSRRPNTSFCFLDIRSPGLGDTAMYLCATSISRDRAVLKPQHFGDGTRLSIL.

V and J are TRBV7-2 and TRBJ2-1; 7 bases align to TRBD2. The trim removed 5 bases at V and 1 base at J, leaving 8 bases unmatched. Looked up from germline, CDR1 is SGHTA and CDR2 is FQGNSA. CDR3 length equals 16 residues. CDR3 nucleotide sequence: TGTGCCAGCAGCATGTCCCTAGCGGCTTCCTACAATGAGCAGTTCTTC. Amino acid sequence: CASSMSLAASYNEQFF.

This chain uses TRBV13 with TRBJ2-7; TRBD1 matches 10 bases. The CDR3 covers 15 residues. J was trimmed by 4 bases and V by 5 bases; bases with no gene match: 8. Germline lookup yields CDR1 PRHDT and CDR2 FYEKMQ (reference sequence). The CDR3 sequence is CASSTRTGGQYEQYF. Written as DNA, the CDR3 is TGTGCCAGCAGCACCCGGACAGGGGGTCAGTACGAGCAGTACTTC.